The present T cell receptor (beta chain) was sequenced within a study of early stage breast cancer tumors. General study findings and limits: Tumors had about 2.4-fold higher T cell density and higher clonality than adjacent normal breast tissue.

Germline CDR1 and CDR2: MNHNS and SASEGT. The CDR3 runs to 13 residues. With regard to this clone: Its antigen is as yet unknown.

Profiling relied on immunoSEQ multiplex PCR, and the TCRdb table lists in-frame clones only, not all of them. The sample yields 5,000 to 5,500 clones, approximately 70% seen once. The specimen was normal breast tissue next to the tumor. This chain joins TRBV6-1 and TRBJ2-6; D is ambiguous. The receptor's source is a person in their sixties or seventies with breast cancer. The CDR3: CAAMANGANVLTF. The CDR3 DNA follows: TGTGCTGCCATGGCAAATGGGGCCAACGTCCTGACTTTC.